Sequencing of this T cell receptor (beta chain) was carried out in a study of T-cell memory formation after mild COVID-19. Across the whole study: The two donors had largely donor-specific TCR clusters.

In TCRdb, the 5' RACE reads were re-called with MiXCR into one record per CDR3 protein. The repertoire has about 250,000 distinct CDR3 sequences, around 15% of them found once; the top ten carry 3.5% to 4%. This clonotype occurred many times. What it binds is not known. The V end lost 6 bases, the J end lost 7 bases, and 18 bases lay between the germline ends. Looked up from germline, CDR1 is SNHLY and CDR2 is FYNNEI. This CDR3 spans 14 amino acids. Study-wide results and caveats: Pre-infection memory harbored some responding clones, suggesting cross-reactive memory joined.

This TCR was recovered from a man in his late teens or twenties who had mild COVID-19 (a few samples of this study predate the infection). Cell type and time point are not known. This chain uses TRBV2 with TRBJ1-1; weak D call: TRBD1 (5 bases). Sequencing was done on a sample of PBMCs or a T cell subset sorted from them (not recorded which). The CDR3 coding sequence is TGTGCCAGCAGGGCGCAAACTCTGGGGGATGAAGCTTTCTTT. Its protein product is CASRAQTLGDEAFF.